This TCR beta chain was sequenced in a study of prognosis after radiotherapy for stage I lung cancer. About the study: Therapy given concurrently with stereotactic body radiotherapy reached no patient.

This clonotype is deemed medium-sized. Amplification of the TCR beta CDR3 (from genomic DNA) was done by two-round multiplex PCR. Each TRBV and TRBJ gene had its own primer in the first PCR round. TCRdb itself ran the multiplex PCR reads through MiXCR, one entry per CDR3 protein. The sample contains about 15,000 distinct CDR3 sequences, about 27% of which appear only once. V was clipped by 3 bases and J by 8 bases, with 10 bases between them. Germline values: CDR1 LGHDT, CDR2 YNNKEL (reference sequence). There are 12 residues in the CDR3. This chain links TRBV3-1 with TRBJ1-2; D is possibly TRBD1 (5 bases). The TCR was taken from a donor at least 50 years old with non-small cell lung cancer. The specimen was PBMCs, collected before or after stereotactic body radiation therapy (not recorded which). CDR3 nucleotides: TGTGCCAGCAGCCAGAGGCGGGGCGGCTACACCTTC. Translation gives CASSQRRGGYTF. Drawing the rest from reference TRBV3-1 and TRBJ1-2, the complete variable domain is DTAVSQTPKYLVTQMGNDKSIKCEQNLGHDTMYWYKQDSKKFLKIMFSYNNKELIINETVPNRFSPKSPDKAHLNLHINSLELGDSAVYFCASSQRRGGYTFGSGTRLTVV.